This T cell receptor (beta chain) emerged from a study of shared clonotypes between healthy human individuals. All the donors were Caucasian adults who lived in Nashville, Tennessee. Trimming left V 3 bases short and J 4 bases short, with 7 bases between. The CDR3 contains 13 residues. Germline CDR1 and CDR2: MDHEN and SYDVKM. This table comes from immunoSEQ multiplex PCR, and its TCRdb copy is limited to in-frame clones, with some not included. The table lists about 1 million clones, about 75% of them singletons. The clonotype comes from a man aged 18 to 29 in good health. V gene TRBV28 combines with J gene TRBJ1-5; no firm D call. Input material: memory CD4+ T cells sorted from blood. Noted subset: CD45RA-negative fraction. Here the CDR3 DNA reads TGTGCCAGCAGTTTTGGAGAAAATCAGCCCCAGCATTTT. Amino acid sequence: CASSFGENQPQHF.